These 9 T cell receptor beta chains share one sample of origin, sequenced in a study of T cell changes during pregnancy in multiple sclerosis. TCRdb's copy holds only in-frame clones and misses some; the assay was immunoSEQ multiplex PCR. The table lists about 120,000 clones, 80% to 95% of them singletons. The sequences come from peripheral blood, collected before pregnancy. These receptors were collected from a female donor with multiple sclerosis, enrolled in a pregnancy study.

The chain carries TRBV7-7 and TRBJ2-5; 14 nucleotides match TRBD2. J lost 8 bases, V lost 5 bases, and 7 bases had no gene match. The CDR3 spans 15 residues. Germline CDR1 and CDR2: SSHAT and FNYEAQ (reference sequence). CDR3 region: CASSVTSGGASTQYF. The CDR3 DNA is TGTGCCAGCAGCGTGACTAGCGGGGGGGCGTCAACCCAGTACTTC.

The V and J genes are TRBV18 and TRBJ2-1; a weak D match, TRBD1 (6 bases). CDR1 and CDR2 (germline): KGHSH, LQKENI. The CDR3 is 17 amino acids. Trimming took off 0 bases at V and 0 bases at J, with 12 bases between the two ends. Here the CDR3 reads CASSPPGAGSSYNEQFF. The CDR3 DNA reads as TGTGCCAGCTCACCACCGGGGGCGGGCTCCTCCTACAATGAGCAGTTCTTC.

The V call is TRBV15, the J call TRBJ2-4, with D perhaps TRBD1 (7 bases). V lost 0 bases, J lost 1 base, and 16 bases lay in between. The CDR3 is 18 residues long. Germline lookup yields CDR1 LNHNV and CDR2 YYDKDF (reference sequence). The CDR3 nucleotides are TGTGCCACCAGCAGAGAGTTCGGAGGGGGCGCGGCCAAAAACATTCAGTACTTC. Its protein product is CATSREFGGGAAKNIQYF.

This clone was counted a single time. The chain uses TRBV6-5 and TRBJ2-7; 8 bases align to TRBD1. CDR1 is MNHEY and CDR2 is SVGAGI in the germline V gene. V gave up 6 bases and J gave up 0 bases; unmatched junction bases: 7. CDR3 length equals 15 residues. This CDR3 is CASSPGQAISYEQYF. The CDR3 DNA is TGTGCCAGCAGCCCGGGACAGGCAATCTCCTACGAGCAGTACTTC.

This chain joins TRBV10-3 and TRBJ2-7; 12 nucleotides match TRBD2. This CDR3 comprises 18 residues. Germline lookup yields CDR1 ENHRY and CDR2 SYGVKD. Trimming took 4 bases from V and 2 from J; bases not matched to a gene: 12. In DNA, the CDR3 is TGTGCCATCAGTGCCCTCGCTAGCGGGGGGGCAACAGCCTACGAGCAGTACTTC. It is translated as CAISALASGGATAYEQYF.

The chain uses TRBV5-4 and TRBJ1-4, with 9 bases matching TRBD1. CDR1 is SGHNT, CDR2 YYREEE, per germline (reference sequence). After removal of 4 bases from V and 1 base from J, the junction contained 5 bases not matched to a gene. The CDR3 runs to 16 residues. The CDR3 spells CASSPHRGQTNEKLFF. CDR3 sequence (DNA): TGTGCCAGCAGCCCTCACAGGGGGCAAACTAATGAAAAACTGTTTTTT.

V and J are TRBV30 and TRBJ1-2, with D unresolved. Trimming stripped 5 bases from V and 0 bases from J, with 10 bases between. The CDR3 loop spans 13 amino acids. CDR1 is GTSNPN and CDR2 is SVGIG in the germline V gene (reference sequence). Here the CDR3 reads CAWAGLANYGYTF. The DNA for the CDR3 is TGTGCCTGGGCGGGCTTAGCTAACTATGGCTACACCTTC.

This clone was observed a single time. V is TRBV29-1 and J is TRBJ2-1; maybe TRBD1 (6 bases). Germline CDR1 SQVTM, CDR2 ANQGSEA. CDR3 length equals 10 residues. V was cut by 4 bases and J by 8 bases, with 6 bases left in between. CDR3 sequence reads: CSVAGDEQFF. The CDR3 DNA is TGCAGCGTTGCAGGGGATGAGCAGTTCTTC.

The chain is built from TRBV11-3 and TRBJ2-5; 7 bases match TRBD1. Losses at the gene ends were 5 bases for V and 2 bases for J; bases not matched to a gene: 8. Per germline, CDR1 SGHNT and CDR2 YENEEA. This CDR3 is built from 15 residues. CDR3 coding DNA: TGTGCCAGCAGCGCCCGACAGGGAGTACAAGAGACCCAGTACTTC. Its translation is CASSARQGVQETQYF.